The clone carrying this TCR beta chain has only one observation. Its target is not known. The data were taken from a study of cytomegalovirus exposure and HLA in healthy donors. Study findings and constraints: With later analysis, a missense DCLRE1C variant became linked to TCR beta V- and J-gene trimming. Donor immune exposure was known only as CMV serostatus. Within a later analysis, the majority of CMV-associated TCR beta chains appeared HLA-restricted.

The PCR made use of 60 Vbeta and 13 Jbeta primers. Methods used by the authors: Later, an analysis found tens of millions of unique TCR beta chains, and some 10 million of these were shared. Data came from immunoSEQ multiplex PCR; TCRdb stores just in-frame clones and leaves some out. That table supplies the V and J calls and clone size; D and trimming were determined from the DNA. The sample includes around 180,000 clones, roughly 70% of them seen just once. The TCR sequence derives from a girl aged 5-17 years in good health and CMV-seronegative. Sequenced: PBMCs.

The CDR3 coding sequence is TGCGCCAGCAGCTTGGTCGGGAGCGGGGGGACAGATACGCAGTATTTT. Encoded protein: CASSLVGSGGTDTQYF. The genes are TRBV5-1 and TRBJ2-3; 9 bases line up with TRBD2. Germline lookup yields CDR1 SGHRS and CDR2 YFSETQ. The CDR3 spans 16 residues. Trimming removed 0 bases from V and 3 bases from J; junction bases left unmatched: 5.